A selection of T cell receptor beta chains follows, all from one sample in a study of OX40 agonist ivuxolimab in advanced cancers. TCRdb's copy holds only in-frame clones and misses some; the assay was immunoSEQ multiplex PCR. The data show about 100,000 clones, approximately 89% seen once. The source material was CD4+ or CD8+ T cells sorted from blood, sampled in a trial of the OX40 agonist ivuxolimab. The receptors stem from an adult with an advanced solid tumor such as melanoma, head and neck, liver or kidney cancer. Each CDR3 is given with its conserved first and last residue. Each record gives: D gene, J gene, clone size, V gene, CDR3 DNA, CDR3 protein. The D gene is left open where the match is weak. Clone size is stated in some rows and not others, as once, few, many or a class when expanded.

NA,TRBJ2-5,NA,TRBV4-1,TGCGCCAGCAGCCAAATGGGGCGGAACCAAGAGACCCAGTACTTC,CASSQMGRNQETQYF
NA,TRBJ2-2,NA,TRBV30,TGTGCCTGGAGTGTACTCCAGGTAGGGGAGCTGTTTTTT,CAWSVLQVGELFF
TRBD1,TRBJ1-2,few,TRBV5-4,TGTGCCAGCACGAGGACAGGTTTGAACTATGGCTACACCTTC,CASTRTGLNYGYTF
TRBD2,TRBJ2-5,NA,TRBV29-1,TGCAGCGCCGGACTAGCGGGGTTACAAGAGACCCAGTACTTC,CSAGLAGLQETQYF
NA,TRBJ1-6,few,TRBV18,TGTGCCAGCTCACGTCTTGCAGGGGACTCCTATAATTCACCCCTCCACTTT,CASSRLAGDSYNSPLHF
NA,TRBJ1-1,NA,TRBV11-2,TGTGCCAGCAGCTTTGGGGGTTTGGGACCGAACACTGAAGCTTTCTTT,CASSFGGLGPNTEAFF
NA,TRBJ1-5,NA,TRBV2,TGTGCCAGCAGCGACTCGAATAATCAGCCCCAGCATTTT,CASSDSNNQPQHF
NA,TRBJ2-2,NA,TRBV27,TGTGCCAGCAGTGATCGACAGGGCTTAGGAGGGACCGGGGAGCTGTTTTTT,CASSDRQGLGGTGELFF
NA,TRBJ2-5,NA,TRBV19,TGTGCCAGTTCACTAGCGTGGGGGGCGGAGACCCAGTACTTC,CASSLAWGAETQYF
NA,TRBJ1-2,NA,TRBV7-2,TGTGCCAGCAGCTTGGGGAGACTGCGGGGGTATGGCTACACCTTC,CASSLGRLRGYGYTF
NA,TRBJ2-1,NA,TRBV6-6,TGTGCCAGCAGTTACTCAGGCCTAGGGAGGGGGTCGCAGTTCTTC,CASSYSGLGRGSQFF
TRBD2,TRBJ2-7,NA,TRBV19,TGTGCCAGTAGTACGTTTCCGGGACTAGCTATTTACGAGCAGTACTTC,CASSTFPGLAIYEQYF
TRBD2,TRBJ2-7,NA,TRBV4-1,TGCGCCAGCAGCCAAGGAACCCTCAAAACTCCGGGACTAGCATCCTACGAGCAGTACTTC,CASSQGTLKTPGLASYEQYF
TRBD1,TRBJ2-1,NA,TRBV19,TGTGCCAGCGCGAGGACAGGGTATGGCAATGAGCAGTTCTTC,CASARTGYGNEQFF
NA,TRBJ2-7,NA,TRBV9,TGTGCCAGCAGCGTCCAGACAAGTCCCCCCGGACTACCTTTTGACGAGCAGTACTTC,CASSVQTSPPGLPFDEQYF
NA,TRBJ1-4,NA,TRBV4-2,TGTGCCAGCAGCCAAGGGGGGGTGGGTGAAAAACTGTTTTTT,CASSQGGVGEKLFF
NA,TRBJ1-4,NA,TRBV9,TGTGCCAGCGAAAGAACAACTAATGAAAAACTGTTTTTT,CASERTTNEKLFF
NA,TRBJ1-2,NA,TRBV27,TGTGCCAGCAGTTTATCGATTCGAGGGGGCTACACCTTC,CASSLSIRGGYTF
TRBD2,TRBJ2-3,NA,TRBV7-3,TGTGCCAGCAGCCTCGGCGGTAGCGGGGGGGCGGGAGATACGCAGTATTTT,CASSLGGSGGAGDTQYF
TRBD1,TRBJ1-2,once,TRBV15,TGTGCCACCAGCCGGGGGGACAGGGGGATTGGTGGCTACACCTTC,CATSRGDRGIGGYTF
TRBD1,TRBJ1-5,NA,TRBV7-8,TGTGCCAGCAGCTTAAGGGCTTTAGGACAGGGGGCGGTTCAGCCCCAGCATTTT,CASSLRALGQGAVQPQHF
TRBD1,TRBJ1-2,NA,TRBV30,TGTGCCTGGAGTGTCCCTTTCCGGGACAGAATTAGTGGCTACACCTTC,CAWSVPFRDRISGYTF
NA,TRBJ2-3,few,TRBV4-1,TGCGCCAGCAGCCAAGATACATCTAGCTTGCGGACAGATACGCAGTATTTT,CASSQDTSSLRTDTQYF
NA,TRBJ1-2,NA,TRBV4-2,TGTGCCAGCAGCCAAGTTTTTCAGCTTGGCTACACCTTC,CASSQVFQLGYTF
NA,TRBJ2-1,NA,TRBV4-2,TGTGCCAGCAGCATACCGAAATCCCGGGACACCCTTTGGCGCGAGCAGTTCTTC,CASSIPKSRDTLWREQFF
NA,TRBJ2-3,NA,TRBV19,TGTGCCAGTAGTATAGATCGGAGGACAGATACGCAGTATTTT,CASSIDRRTDTQYF
NA,TRBJ2-1,once,TRBV29-1,TGCAGCGTTGAAGGTCAGAAATACAATGAGCAGTTCTTC,CSVEGQKYNEQFF
TRBD2,TRBJ2-3,NA,TRBV7-3,TGTGCCAGCAGCTTGGCGGGAGGCCCAGCAGATACGCAGTATTTT,CASSLAGGPADTQYF
NA,TRBJ1-2,NA,TRBV5-4,TGTGCCAGCAGCTCGGGGTCAGGCCAGTATGGCTACACCTTC,CASSSGSGQYGYTF
NA,TRBJ1-1,NA,TRBV5-1,TGCGCCAGCAGCTTGGCGGCGAGGGGCACTGAAGCTTTCTTT,CASSLAARGTEAFF
TRBD1,TRBJ1-2,NA,TRBV6-1,TGTGCCAGCAGTGAATTGGGGACAGGGTATGGCTACACCTTC,CASSELGTGYGYTF
NA,TRBJ1-5,NA,TRBV27,TGTGCCAGCAGTTTATCCAGGTCGCTTGTTCAGCCCCAGCATTTT,CASSLSRSLVQPQHF
TRBD1,TRBJ1-1,NA,TRBV29-1,TGCAGCGTTGGGACAGGGGGCACCACTGAAGCTTTCTTT,CSVGTGGTTEAFF
TRBD1,TRBJ1-1,NA,TRBV29-1,TGCAGCGTTGAACTCGGGACAGGGGGGGTAACTGAAGCTTTCTTT,CSVELGTGGVTEAFF
NA,TRBJ1-1,once,TRBV27,TGTGCCAGCAGTTATGCAGGGCTCGACACTGAAGCTTTCTTT,CASSYAGLDTEAFF
TRBD2,TRBJ2-7,NA,TRBV14,TGTGCCAGCAGCCTAAGGCGGACTAGCGGGATGAGGGACGAGCAGTACTTC,CASSLRRTSGMRDEQYF
NA,TRBJ1-2,NA,TRBV20-1,TGCAGTAAACAGGATAACTATGGCTACACCTTC,CSKQDNYGYTF
NA,TRBJ1-2,few,TRBV6-4,TGTGCCAGCAGTCCACAGGGCTCCGGCTACACCTTC,CASSPQGSGYTF
TRBD1,TRBJ1-2,NA,TRBV5-5,TGTGCCAGCAGCTCAATAGACAGGGGGATGTATGGCTACACCTTC,CASSSIDRGMYGYTF
TRBD1,TRBJ1-2,NA,TRBV19,TGTGCCAGTAGTACCCGACAGGGGGGGACAGATGGCTACACCTTC,CASSTRQGGTDGYTF
NA,TRBJ2-3,NA,TRBV10-1,TGCGCCAGCAGTGAGTCAGCGACTATACGCACAGATACGCAGTATTTT,CASSESATIRTDTQYF
NA,TRBJ2-5,once,TRBV19,TGTGCCAGCAAAGACAAGTACCAAGAGACCCAGTACTTC,CASKDKYQETQYF
NA,TRBJ1-1,NA,TRBV7-6,TGTGCCAGCAGCCCCACCTCTAGATTGGGCACTGAAGCTTTCTTT,CASSPTSRLGTEAFF
TRBD1,TRBJ2-5,NA,TRBV7-3,TGTGCCAGCAGCTTATCATCCGGGACAGGCGAGACCCAGTACTTC,CASSLSSGTGETQYF
NA,TRBJ1-1,NA,TRBV4-2,TGTGCCAGCAGCCAAGGGGGCTCAACGAACACTGAAGCTTTCTTT,CASSQGGSTNTEAFF
NA,TRBJ2-6,NA,TRBV5-1,TGCGCCAGCAGCGCCCAACAAACAGGACGTGGGGCCAACGTCCTGACTTTC,CASSAQQTGRGANVLTF
NA,TRBJ1-6,once,TRBV21-1,TGTGCCAGCAGCGACAGGGACTATAATTCACCCCTCCACTTT,CASSDRDYNSPLHF
NA,TRBJ1-5,NA,TRBV6-1,TGTGCCAGCAGTAGAGGGGGGGGAGGACAGCCCCAGCATTTT,CASSRGGGGQPQHF
TRBD1,TRBJ2-1,NA,TRBV5-1,TGCGCCAGCAGCTTGGTTACAGGGGGCTCGAATGAGCAGTTCTTC,CASSLVTGGSNEQFF
NA,TRBJ1-5,NA,TRBV30,TGTGCCTGGAGTCCGCCCCGGCTGTCGCGGGGTCAGCCCCAGCATTTT,CAWSPPRLSRGQPQHF
NA,TRBJ2-7,few,TRBV10-1,TGCGCCAGCAGTGAGTCGACGAGGGGAGCGGAGCAGTACTTC,CASSESTRGAEQYF
TRBD1,TRBJ2-7,NA,TRBV7-8,TGTGCCAGCAGCTTAAACAGGGGAGCCTACGAGCAGTACTTC,CASSLNRGAYEQYF